This TCR beta chain was retrieved from a study of control samples from healthy donors and cancer patients. Sequencing was performed with immunoSEQ multiplex PCR; in TCRdb, only in-frame clones are kept and a portion is missing. Of under 150,000 clones in the sample, roughly 90% were seen once. Unmatched junction bases numbered 9, after V lost 5 bases and J lost 4 bases. The CDR3 extends over 15 amino acids. In germline, CDR1 is MNHEY, CDR2 SVGEGT. This chain links TRBV6-2 or TRBV6-3 with TRBJ1-2; 8 bases align to TRBD1. The sample was blood. The receptor's source is a man younger than 40 in good health. CDR3 protein: CASSAGQGIFYGYTF. The CDR3 DNA reads TGTGCCAGCAGTGCTGGACAGGGAATATTCTATGGCTACACCTTC.